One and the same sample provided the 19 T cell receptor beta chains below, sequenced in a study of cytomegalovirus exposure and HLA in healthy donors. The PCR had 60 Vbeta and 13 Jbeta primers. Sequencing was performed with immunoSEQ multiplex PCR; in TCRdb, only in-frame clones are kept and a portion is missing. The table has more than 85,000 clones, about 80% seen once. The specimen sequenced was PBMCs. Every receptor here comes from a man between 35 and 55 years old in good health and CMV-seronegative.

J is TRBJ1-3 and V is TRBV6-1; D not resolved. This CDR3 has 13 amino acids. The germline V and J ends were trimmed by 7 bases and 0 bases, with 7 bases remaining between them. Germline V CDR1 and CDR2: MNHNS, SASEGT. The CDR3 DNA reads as TGTGCCAGCAAGTTGAGCTCTGGAAACACCATATATTTT. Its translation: CASKLSSGNTIYF.

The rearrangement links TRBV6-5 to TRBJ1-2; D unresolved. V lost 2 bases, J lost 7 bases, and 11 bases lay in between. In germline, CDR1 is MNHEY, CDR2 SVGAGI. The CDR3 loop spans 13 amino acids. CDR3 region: CASSYGRTSGYTF. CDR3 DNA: TGTGCCAGCAGTTACGGACGTACTAGTGGCTACACCTTC.

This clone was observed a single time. CDR3 nucleotides: TGTGCCAGCACACAAGGGGGCTGGGATGAGCAGTTCTTC. Its translation: CASTQGGWDEQFF. The rearrangement joins TRBV18 to TRBJ2-1, with 7 bases matching TRBD1. CDR1 is KGHSH, CDR2 LQKENI, per germline. The CDR3 runs 13 residues. With V trimmed by 8 bases and J by 8 bases, 9 bases remained unmatched.

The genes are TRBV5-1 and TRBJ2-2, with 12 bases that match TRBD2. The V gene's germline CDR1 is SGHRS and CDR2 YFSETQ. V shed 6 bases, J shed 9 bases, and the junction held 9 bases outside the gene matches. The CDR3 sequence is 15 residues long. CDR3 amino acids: CASTPLAGGLRELFF. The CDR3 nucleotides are TGCGCCAGCACCCCCCTAGCGGGAGGGCTTAGGGAGCTGTTTTTT.

The CDR3 protein is CASSAGVRRDEQYF. Written as DNA, the CDR3 is TGTGCCAGCAGCGCGGGAGTTCGGAGAGACGAGCAGTACTTC. This rearrangement joins TRBV28 to TRBJ2-7, with 7 bases that match TRBD2. The germline gives CDR1 MDHEN, CDR2 SYDVKM. The CDR3 runs to 14 residues. Losses at the gene ends were 6 bases for V and 5 bases for J; bases not matched to a gene: 10.

CDR3 DNA: TGTGCTAGTGGCACGGGACAGGGGGCGAGAACTGAAGCTTTCTTT. Residues: CASGTGQGARTEAFF. The chain links TRBV12-5 to TRBJ1-1; 12 bases agree with TRBD1. Germline V gives CDR1 LGHNT, CDR2 FRNRAP. The length of the CDR3 is 15 residues. V was clipped by 6 bases and J by 5 bases; unmatched bases: 7. The full variable domain, its missing parts supplied by reference TRBV12-5 and TRBJ1-1, is DARVTQTPRHKVTEMGQEVTMRCQPILGHNTVFWYRQTMMQGLELLAYFRNRAPLDDSGMPKDRFSAEMPDATLATLKIQPSEPRDSAVYFCASGTGQGARTEAFFGQGTRLTVV.

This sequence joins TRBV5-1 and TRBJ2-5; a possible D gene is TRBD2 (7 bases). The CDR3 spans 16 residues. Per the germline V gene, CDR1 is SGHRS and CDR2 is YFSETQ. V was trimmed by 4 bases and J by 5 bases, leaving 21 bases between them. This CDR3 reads CASSPQAAGAGETQYF. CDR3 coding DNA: TGCGCCAGCAGCCCCCAGGCCGCGGGGGCGGGGGAGACCCAGTACTTC.

CDR3 sequence reads: CASRPRDRGRDEQYF. CDR3 in DNA: TGTGCCAGCAGACCCCGGGACAGGGGGCGCGATGAGCAGTACTTC. The chain uses TRBV6-6 and TRBJ2-7; TRBD1 aligns across 12 bases. This CDR3 contains 15 residues. Per the germline V gene, CDR1 is MNHNY and CDR2 is SVGAGI (reference sequence). J gave up 7 bases and V 6 bases, and 10 bases lay outside the gene matches.

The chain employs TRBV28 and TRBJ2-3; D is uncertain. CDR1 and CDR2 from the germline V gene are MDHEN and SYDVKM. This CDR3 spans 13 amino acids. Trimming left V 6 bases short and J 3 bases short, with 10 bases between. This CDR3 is CASSPPMTDTQYF. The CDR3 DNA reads TGTGCCAGCAGCCCCCCAATGACAGATACGCAGTATTTT.

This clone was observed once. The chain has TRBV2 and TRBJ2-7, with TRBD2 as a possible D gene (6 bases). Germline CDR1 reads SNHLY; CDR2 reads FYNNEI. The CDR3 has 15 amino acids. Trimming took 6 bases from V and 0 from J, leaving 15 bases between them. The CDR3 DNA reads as TGTGCCAGCAGCAAGGGACTGCCAAGCTCCTACGAGCAGTACTTC. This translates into CASSKGLPSSYEQYF.

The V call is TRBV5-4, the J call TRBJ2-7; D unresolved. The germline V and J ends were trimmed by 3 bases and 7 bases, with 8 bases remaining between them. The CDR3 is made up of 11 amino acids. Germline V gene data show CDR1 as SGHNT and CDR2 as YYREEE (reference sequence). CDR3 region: CASSSSGEQYF. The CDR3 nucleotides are TGTGCCAGCAGCTCCTCCGGGGAGCAGTACTTC.

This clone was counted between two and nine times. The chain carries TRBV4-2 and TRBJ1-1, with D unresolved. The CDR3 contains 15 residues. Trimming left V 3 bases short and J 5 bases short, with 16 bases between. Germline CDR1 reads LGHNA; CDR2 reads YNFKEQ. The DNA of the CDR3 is TGTGCCAGCAGCCAGCTTTCGACACCTGTGACTGAAGCTTTCTTT. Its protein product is CASSQLSTPVTEAFF.

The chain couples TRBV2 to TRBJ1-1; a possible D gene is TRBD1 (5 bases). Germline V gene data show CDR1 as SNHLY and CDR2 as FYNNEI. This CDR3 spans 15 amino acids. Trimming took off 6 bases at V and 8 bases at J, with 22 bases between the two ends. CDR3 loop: CASRRDDRRSTEAFF. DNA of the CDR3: TGTGCCAGCAGAAGGGATGACAGACGATCTACCGAAGCTTTCTTT. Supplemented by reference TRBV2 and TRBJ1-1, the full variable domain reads EPEVTQTPSHQVTQMGQEVILRCVPISNHLYFYWYRQILGQKVEFLVSFYNNEISEKSEIFDDQFSVERPDGSNFTLKIRSTKLEDSAMYFCASRRDDRRSTEAFFGQGTRLTVV.

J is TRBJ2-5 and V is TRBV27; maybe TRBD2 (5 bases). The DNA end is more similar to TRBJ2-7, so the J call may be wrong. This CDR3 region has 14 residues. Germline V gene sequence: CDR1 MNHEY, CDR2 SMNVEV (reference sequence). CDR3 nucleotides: TGTGCCAGCAGCCATTCCGGGATACACTACGAGCAGTACTTC. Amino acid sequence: CASSHSGIHYEQYF.

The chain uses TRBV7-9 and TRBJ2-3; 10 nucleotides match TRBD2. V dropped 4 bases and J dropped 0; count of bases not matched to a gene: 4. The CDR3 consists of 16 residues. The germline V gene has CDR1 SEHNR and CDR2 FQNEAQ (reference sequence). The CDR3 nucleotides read TGTGCCAGCAGCTCGACTAGCGGGCTGAGCACAGATACGCAGTATTTT. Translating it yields CASSSTSGLSTDTQYF.

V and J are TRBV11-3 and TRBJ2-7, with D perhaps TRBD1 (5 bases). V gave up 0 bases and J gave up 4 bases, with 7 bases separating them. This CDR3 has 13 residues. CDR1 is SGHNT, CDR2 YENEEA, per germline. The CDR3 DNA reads TGTGCCAGCAGCTTAGAGACAGTTTACGAGCAGTACTTC. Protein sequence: CASSLETVYEQYF.

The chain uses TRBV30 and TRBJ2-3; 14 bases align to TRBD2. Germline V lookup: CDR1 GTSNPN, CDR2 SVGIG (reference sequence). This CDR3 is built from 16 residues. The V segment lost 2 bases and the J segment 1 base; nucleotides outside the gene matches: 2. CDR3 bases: TGTGCCTGGAGTATGGGACTAGCGGGGGGCACAGATACGCAGTATTTT. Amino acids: CAWSMGLAGGTDTQYF.

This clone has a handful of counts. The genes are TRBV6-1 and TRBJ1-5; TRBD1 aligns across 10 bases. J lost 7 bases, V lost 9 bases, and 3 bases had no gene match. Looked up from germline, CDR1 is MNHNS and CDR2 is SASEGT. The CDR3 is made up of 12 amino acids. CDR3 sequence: CASGQGEQPQHF. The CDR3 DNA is TGTGCCAGTGGACAGGGGGAGCAGCCCCAGCATTTT.

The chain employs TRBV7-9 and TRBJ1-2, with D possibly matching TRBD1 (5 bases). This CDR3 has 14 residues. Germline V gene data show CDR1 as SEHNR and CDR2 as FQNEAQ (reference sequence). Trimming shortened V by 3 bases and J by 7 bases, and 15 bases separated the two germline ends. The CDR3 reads CASSFNQGGSGYTF. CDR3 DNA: TGTGCCAGCAGCTTCAATCAGGGTGGTAGTGGCTACACCTTC.